These 18 T cell receptor beta chains came from one sample sequenced in a study of T-cell reconstitution after alpha-beta-depleted transplantation in children. Unique molecular identifiers featured in how the TCRbeta library was prepared. TCRdb independently ran MiXCR on the PCR reads; one entry per CDR3 protein. The sample carries 200,000 to 250,000 distinct CDR3 sequences, around 10% recorded once. Sequences were derived from PBMCs from the stem cell graft donor, sampled from the stem cell graft. Receptor source: a human donor who donated a stem cell graft to a child with acute lymphoblastic leukemia.

Concerning this clonotype itself: No conserved phenylalanine or tryptophan ends this CDR3, so it is likely a read error. This chain joins TRBV6-1 and TRBJ1-3, with D perhaps matching TRBD1 (5 bases). Germline V gives CDR1 MNHNS, CDR2 SASEGT. V was trimmed by 7 bases and J by 5 bases, leaving 18 bases between them. The CDR3 sequence is 15 residues long. Here the CDR3 DNA reads TGTGCCAGCAACCCGACAGCCTCGATCAGAAACACCATATATTAT. Translated: CASNPTASIRNTIYY.

This clonotype came up many times. The chain is built from TRBV12-3 or TRBV12-4 and TRBJ1-5, with 7 bases aligning to TRBD1. This CDR3 contains 13 residues. V trimming: 6 bases; J trimming: 5 bases; junction bases outside the gene matches: 4. CDR3: CASSHDRDQPQHF. DNA of the CDR3: TGTGCCAGCAGCCACGACAGGGATCAGCCCCAGCATTTT.

V is TRBV5-1 and J is TRBJ1-1; D unresolved. The ends were cut back, 3 bases at V and 5 bases at J, with 14 bases in the middle. CDR3 length: 14 residues. CDR1 is SGHRS, CDR2 YFSETQ, per germline. The CDR3 nucleotides are TGCGCCAGCAGCTCCTCGACACGTAGGACTGAAGCTTTCTTT. Translated, it gives CASSSSTRRTEAFF. Combining the CDR3 with reference TRBV5-1 and TRBJ1-1 gives the whole variable domain KAGVTQTPRYLIKTRGQQVTLSCSPISGHRSVSWYQQTPGQGLQFLFEYFSETQRNKGNFPGRFSGRQFSNSRSEMNVSTLELGDSALYLCASSSSTRRTEAFFGQGTRLTVV.

This chain links TRBV5-1 with TRBJ2-2, with a possible D match to TRBD1 (5 bases). Germline V gene sequence: CDR1 SGHRS, CDR2 YFSETQ. The CDR3 runs 18 residues. V gave up 1 base and J gave up 2 bases, with 18 bases separating them. This CDR3 reads CASSLRMSSTANTGELFF. CDR3 DNA: TGCGCCAGCAGCTTGAGGATGTCATCGACAGCTAACACCGGGGAGCTGTTTTTT.

At least ten counts were recorded for this clonotype. J is TRBJ2-4 and V is TRBV29-1, with D unresolved. Germline CDR1 reads SQVTM; CDR2 reads ANQGSEA. This CDR3 is 14 amino acids long. Trimming shortened V by 5 bases and J by 0 bases, and 11 bases separated the two germline ends. CDR3 amino acids: CSVQHPLAKNIQYF. CDR3 DNA: TGCAGCGTTCAACACCCGCTAGCCAAAAACATTCAGTACTTC.

This clonotype has ten or more counts. The CDR3 sequence: CASSPLAGAGTDTQYF. The CDR3 bases are TGTGCCAGCAGCCCCTTAGCGGGGGCCGGCACAGATACGCAGTATTTT. The chain recombines TRBV3-1 with TRBJ2-3; 9 positions match TRBD2. This CDR3 is 16 amino acids long. The junction had 6 bases not matched to a gene; V was cut back by 4 bases and J by 1 base. CDR1 and CDR2 from the germline V gene are LGHDT and YNNKEL (reference sequence).

This chain links TRBV6-5 with TRBJ2-7; D is possibly TRBD1 (6 bases). The germline gives CDR1 MNHEY, CDR2 SVGAGI. The CDR3 spans 15 residues. V dropped 2 bases and J dropped 0 bases, with 11 bases sitting between them. The CDR3: CASSYDTTGSYEQYF. In DNA form, the CDR3 reads TGTGCCAGCAGTTACGACACGACAGGCTCCTACGAGCAGTACTTC.

This clonotype was detected a few times. J is TRBJ2-7 and V is TRBV10-3; perhaps TRBD1 as D (6 bases). Trimming stripped 3 bases from V and 0 bases from J, with 15 bases between. Germline CDR1 reads ENHRY; CDR2 reads SYGVKD. The CDR3 length is 16 residues. CDR3 sequence: CAISDTRDITSYEQYF. The DNA of the CDR3 is TGTGCCATCAGTGACACCCGGGACATAACCTCCTACGAGCAGTACTTC.

There are many counts of this clonotype. V gene TRBV12-3 or TRBV12-4 combines with J gene TRBJ2-1; no firm D call. This CDR3 is 13 amino acids long. V lost 4 bases and J 9 bases, leaving 13 bases between the germline ends. The CDR3 sequence: CASSSSVPGEQFF. CDR3 nucleotide sequence: TGTGCCAGCAGTTCCTCAGTCCCCGGTGAGCAGTTCTTC.

The rearrangement joins TRBV18 to TRBJ2-4; D possibly corresponds to TRBD1 (6 bases). CDR3 length equals 17 residues. V was cut by 3 bases and J by 1 base, with 16 bases left in between. In germline, CDR1 is KGHSH, CDR2 LQKENI. The CDR3 loop is CASSPLGRGPAKNIQYF. CDR3 in DNA: TGTGCCAGCTCACCGTTGGGCAGGGGCCCCGCCAAAAACATTCAGTACTTC.

This clonotype occurred a few times. The chain couples TRBV10-3 to TRBJ2-1; D is perhaps TRBD1 or TRBD2 (5 bases each). Deletions cut 6 bases from V and 2 bases from J, with 17 bases between. Per germline, CDR1 ENHRY and CDR2 SYGVKD. The CDR3 covers 16 residues. The CDR3 loop is CAIRRGMVRPYNEQFF. As DNA, the CDR3 is TGTGCCATCAGGAGGGGTATGGTGCGCCCCTACAATGAGCAGTTCTTC.

This chain links TRBV4-3 with TRBJ1-4; D possibly corresponds to TRBD1 (5 bases). CDR1 and CDR2 (germline): LGHNA, YSLEER. V lost 0 bases and J lost 8, with 13 bases in between. This CDR3 region has 15 residues. CDR3 sequence (DNA): TGCGCCAGCAGCCAAGATAGTGGCGGGGGGGAAAAACTGTTTTTT. It codes for CASSQDSGGGEKLFF.

The rearrangement links TRBV20-1 to TRBJ1-1; perhaps TRBD1 as D (6 bases). Germline values: CDR1 DFQATT, CDR2 SNEGSKA (reference sequence). V gave up 3 bases and J gave up 3 bases, with 14 bases separating them. The CDR3 totals 14 residues. CDR3 sequence reads: CSASKLGADTEAFF. The CDR3 DNA reads as TGCAGTGCTAGTAAACTGGGGGCGGACACTGAAGCTTTCTTT.

Many counts were recorded for this clonotype. The genes are TRBV5-1 and TRBJ1-2; 7 nucleotides agree with TRBD1. Per germline, CDR1 SGHRS and CDR2 YFSETQ. The CDR3 runs to 15 residues. Trimming at V came to 3 bases and at J to 5 bases, leaving 10 bases not matched to a gene. This chain's CDR3 is CASSSTPGQTYGYTF. The DNA for the CDR3 is TGCGCCAGCAGCTCAACCCCGGGACAGACTTATGGCTACACCTTC.

This clonotype was seen ten or more times. The chain carries TRBV5-8 and TRBJ1-6; possibly TRBD1 for D (5 bases). The V gene's germline CDR1 is SGHTS and CDR2 YDEGEE. Trimming removed 2 bases from V and 11 bases from J, with 17 bases in between. This CDR3 has 15 residues. CDR3 in DNA: TGTGCCAGCAGCTTTTTAACCGCTGGGGCGGCACCCCTCCACTTT. Protein product: CASSFLTAGAAPLHF. The full variable domain, with the rest looked up from reference TRBV5-8 and TRBJ1-6, is EAGVTQSPTHLIKTRGQQATLRCSPISGHTSVYWYQQALGLGLQFLLWYDEGEERNRGNFPPRFSGRQFPNYSSELNVNALELEDSALYLCASSFLTAGAAPLHFGNGTRLTVT.

There are many counts of this clonotype. CDR3 sequence (DNA): TGCGCCAGCACCGTCGGGACGGCTAATTCACCCCTCCACTTT. Protein: CASTVGTANSPLHF. The V call is TRBV5-1, the J call TRBJ1-6; possible D gene TRBD1, 5 bases. V lost 6 bases to trimming and J lost 6 bases, with 13 bases between them. Germline V gives CDR1 SGHRS, CDR2 YFSETQ. CDR3 length equals 14 residues.

This clonotype was detected many times. The gene calls are TRBV20-1 and TRBJ1-1; D gene uncertain. V lost 3 bases to trimming and J lost 0 bases, with 11 bases between them. The CDR3 has 14 amino acids. Germline values: CDR1 DFQATT, CDR2 SNEGSKA (reference sequence). CDR3: CSASGGGMNTEAFF. The CDR3, as DNA: TGCAGTGCTAGCGGTGGTGGGATGAACACTGAAGCTTTCTTT.

This clonotype was found many times. The CDR3 sequence: CAISWEDRANEQFF. The CDR3 nucleotides read TGTGCCATCAGTTGGGAGGACAGGGCGAATGAGCAGTTCTTC. The chain combines TRBV10-3 with TRBJ2-1; TRBD1 agrees at 8 bases. J lost 7 bases, V lost 5 bases, and 7 bases had no gene match. The CDR3 extends over 14 amino acids. Germline loops: CDR1 ENHRY, CDR2 SYGVKD.